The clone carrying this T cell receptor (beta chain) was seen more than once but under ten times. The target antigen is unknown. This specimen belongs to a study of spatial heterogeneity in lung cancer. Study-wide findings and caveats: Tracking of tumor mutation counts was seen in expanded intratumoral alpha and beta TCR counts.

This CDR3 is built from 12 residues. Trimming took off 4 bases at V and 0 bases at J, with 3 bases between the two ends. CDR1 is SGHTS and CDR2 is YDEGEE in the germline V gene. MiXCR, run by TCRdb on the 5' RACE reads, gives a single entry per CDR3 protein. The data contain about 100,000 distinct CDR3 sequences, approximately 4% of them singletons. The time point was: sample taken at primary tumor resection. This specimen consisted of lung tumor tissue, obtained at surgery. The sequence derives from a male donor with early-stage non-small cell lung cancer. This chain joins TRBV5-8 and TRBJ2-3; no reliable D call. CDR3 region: CASSRSTDTQYF. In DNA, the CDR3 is TGTGCCAGCAGCCGGAGCACAGATACGCAGTATTTT.